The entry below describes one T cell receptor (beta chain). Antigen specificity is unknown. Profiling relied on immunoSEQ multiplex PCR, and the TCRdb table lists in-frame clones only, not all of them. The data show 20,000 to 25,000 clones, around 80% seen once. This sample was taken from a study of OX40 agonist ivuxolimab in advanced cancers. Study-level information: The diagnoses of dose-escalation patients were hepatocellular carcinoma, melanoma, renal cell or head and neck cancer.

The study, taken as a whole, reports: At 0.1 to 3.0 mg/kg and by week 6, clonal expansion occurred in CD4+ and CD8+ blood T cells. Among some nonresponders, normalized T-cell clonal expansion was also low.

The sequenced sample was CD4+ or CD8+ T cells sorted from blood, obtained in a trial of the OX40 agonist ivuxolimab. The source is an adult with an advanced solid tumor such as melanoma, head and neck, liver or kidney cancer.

CDR3 sequence (DNA): TGTGCCAGCAGTTTATTTGGGCGTTGGAACACCGGGGAGCTGTTTTTT. Translated, it gives CASSLFGRWNTGELFF. The J gene is TRBJ2-2, the V gene TRBV28; D ambiguous. Trimming left V 1 base short and J 1 base short, with 10 bases between. The germline V gene encodes CDR1 MDHEN and CDR2 SYDVKM. The CDR3 has 16 residues.